This TCR beta chain was captured in a study of T cells in tuberculosis. TCRdb's table, derived via immunoSEQ multiplex PCR, lists solely in-frame clones and lacks some. The table lists some 34,000 clones, 85% to 95% of them singletons. The CDR3 sequence is 16 residues long. The germline gives CDR1 SNHLY, CDR2 FYNNEI. Note on this clone: Its ends do not fully match the called genes, so a read error is possible.

The sequenced material came from PBMCs. The chain combines TRBV2 with TRBJ1-5, with D possibly being TRBD1 (5 bases). This TCR was sampled from a donor aged 5 to 30 with latent tuberculosis or without tuberculosis infection. CDR3 in DNA: TGTGCCAGCAGGGAAGACAGTTTCCTCCGCAATCAGCCCCAGCATTTT. Amino acid sequence: CASREDSFLRNQPQHF.